This is a list of T cell receptor beta chains from one sample in a study of T cell clones after liver transplantation. Measured with immunoSEQ multiplex PCR; TCRdb has only the in-frame clones, and not every one. In the table there are over 100,000 clones, approximately 78% of which are singletons. Source: CD4+ T cells from blood, taken before liver transplant. The receptors derive from a human donor who received a liver transplant. CDR3s include the opening cysteine and the closing phenylalanine or tryptophan. The order of the fields is D gene, J gene, CDR3 length, V gene, clone size, CDR3 DNA, CDR3 protein. The D gene is left open where the match is weak. Expanded clones get a size class; other rows say once, few or many, or leave the size out.

- | TRBJ1-5 | 12 | TRBV28 | once | TGTGCCACCTTCCTTAGCAATCAGCCCCAGCATTTT | CATFLSNQPQHF
- | TRBJ2-1 | 16 | TRBV7-9 | - | TGTGCCAGCAGCCCGATTCGACAGGTGGGATACAATGAGCAGTTCTTC | CASSPIRQVGYNEQFF
- | TRBJ1-3 | 16 | TRBV5-4 | few | TGTGCCAGCAGCTTGGGTCCAGGAAACTCTGGAAACACCATATATTTT | CASSLGPGNSGNTIYF
TRBD1 | TRBJ2-5 | 17 | TRBV19 | - | TGTGCCAGTAGTCGTTTAGAGGGACAGCAGAATCAAGAGACCCAGTACTTC | CASSRLEGQQNQETQYF
TRBD1 | TRBJ1-5 | 18 | TRBV27 | - | TGTGCCAGCAGTTTATCCCCACAGGGGACAGGAGGCAATCAGCCCCAGCATTTT | CASSLSPQGTGGNQPQHF
- | TRBJ1-1 | 13 | TRBV18 | - | TGTGCCAGCTCACCAGGGGGGGAGTGGGAAGCTTTCTTT | CASSPGGEWEAFF
- | TRBJ2-7 | 18 | TRBV19 | - | TGTGCCAGTAGTATGGGGATTGGTCAGGGTTTTCGGGGATACGAGCAGTACTTC | CASSMGIGQGFRGYEQYF
- | TRBJ1-2 | 12 | TRBV18 | - | TGTGCCAGCTCGCGGGCCGACTATGGCTACACCTTC | CASSRADYGYTF
- | TRBJ2-7 | 14 | TRBV5-8 | - | TGTGCCAGCAGCTACGCAGGGGCTTTATTTGAGAAGTACTTC | CASSYAGALFEKYF
TRBD1 | TRBJ1-3 | 14 | TRBV12-5 | - | TGTGCTAGTGGACCCACAGGGGTAGGAGGCACCATATATTTT | CASGPTGVGGTIYF
TRBD2 | TRBJ2-5 | 14 | TRBV11-1 | - | TGTGCCAGCAGCTCCCGGGAGGGACGGGAGACCCAGTACTTC | CASSSREGRETQYF
- | TRBJ2-3 | 11 | TRBV7-8 | - | TGTGCCAGCAGCCCATTAGATACGCAGTATTTT | CASSPLDTQYF
- | TRBJ2-1 | 16 | TRBV19 | - | TGTGCCAGTAGTCTGGCCGGCGCAAGGTCCTACAATGAGCAGTTCTTC | CASSLAGARSYNEQFF
- | TRBJ2-7 | 14 | TRBV18 | - | TGTGCCAGCTCACCTCAGGCCGGGACCTACGAGCAGTACTTC | CASSPQAGTYEQYF
TRBD2 | TRBJ2-3 | 16 | TRBV5-1 | - | TGCGCCAGCAGCTCGGGTGGCGGGAGGCTGGCAGATACGCAGTATTTT | CASSSGGGRLADTQYF
- | TRBJ1-1 | 16 | TRBV9 | - | TGTGCCAGCAGCGTAGCTAGCAGCTACCAAAGCACTGAAGCTTTCTTT | CASSVASSYQSTEAFF
TRBD2 | TRBJ2-2 | 17 | TRBV4-3 | - | TGCGCCAGCAGCTTTACTAGCGGGGGGGCTCGAGTCGGGGAGCTGTTTTTT | CASSFTSGGARVGELFF
TRBD2 | TRBJ2-1 | 14 | TRBV4-1 | - | TGCGCCAGCAGCCAAGATGTAGCGGGACTTGAGCAGTTCTTC | CASSQDVAGLEQFF
- | TRBJ2-2 | 17 | TRBV7-8 | once | TGTGCCAGCAGCTTTAGTGGCCCAGGAGCGAACACCGGGGAGCTGTTTTTT | CASSFSGPGANTGELFF
- | TRBJ1-2 | 18 | TRBV2 | few | TGTGCCAGCAGTACACCGAATCCGGGACAAAGTCCTAACTATGGCTACACCTTC | CASSTPNPGQSPNYGYTF
TRBD2 | TRBJ2-7 | 14 | TRBV6-1 | - | TGTGCCAGCAGTGAAGTAGCGGGACTATACGAGCAGTACTTC | CASSEVAGLYEQYF
TRBD2 | TRBJ2-2 | 16 | TRBV27 | - | TGTGCCAGCAGCCGACTAGCGGGGGAAGGTACCGGGGAGCTGTTTTTT | CASSRLAGEGTGELFF
- | TRBJ1-5 | 13 | TRBV30 | few | TGTGCCTGGAGTGTAGGGGAGAATCAGCCCCAGCATTTT | CAWSVGENQPQHF
- | TRBJ2-2 | 17 | TRBV27 | - | TGTGCCAGCAGTTTATATAGGGACTCATTCAACACCGGGGAGCTGTTTTTT | CASSLYRDSFNTGELFF
TRBD1 | TRBJ2-3 | 18 | TRBV19 | - | TGTGCCACCCTGCCCGGGACAGGGGGCCAGGGATATACAGATACGCAGTATTTT | CATLPGTGGQGYTDTQYF
TRBD1 | TRBJ1-5 | 14 | TRBV6-5 | - | TGTGCCAGCAGTAGACAGGGGGATGGTCAGCCCCAGCATTTT | CASSRQGDGQPQHF
TRBD2 | TRBJ2-7 | 15 | TRBV7-9 | - | TGTGCCAGCAGCCCCGGACTAGCGGGAGACTACGAGCAGTACTTC | CASSPGLAGDYEQYF
- | TRBJ2-1 | 12 | TRBV25-1 | once | TGTGCCAGCAGTGCCTCCTACAATGAGCAGTTCTTC | CASSASYNEQFF
TRBD2 | TRBJ2-1 | 17 | TRBV11-3 | - | TGTGCCAGCAGCTTAGATCTCGCTAGCGGGGGGTACAATGAGCAGTTCTTC | CASSLDLASGGYNEQFF
TRBD1 | TRBJ1-6 | 15 | TRBV6-5 | - | TGTGCCAGCAGTTACACAACAGGGGAGGATTCACCCCTCCACTTT | CASSYTTGEDSPLHF
- | TRBJ1-1 | 16 | TRBV6-5 | - | TGTGCCAGCAGTTTCCGACACCTGGACTCTAACACTGAAGCTTTCTTT | CASSFRHLDSNTEAFF
- | TRBJ2-1 | 14 | TRBV5-1 | once | TGCGCCAGCAGCCCTGGGAACTCCTACAATGAGCAGTTCTTC | CASSPGNSYNEQFF
TRBD2 | TRBJ2-3 | 22 | TRBV5-1 | - | TGCGCCAGCCCCGGACCGGAGAGGGAGGGACTAGCGGGAGAAGGAGGCACAGATACGCAGTATTTT | CASPGPEREGLAGEGGTDTQYF
- | TRBJ2-5 | 14 | TRBV6-1 | few | TGTGCCAGCAGGCCTGGGGGCCGGGCGGAGACCCAGTACTTC | CASRPGGRAETQYF
- | TRBJ2-7 | 14 | TRBV18 | - | TGTGCCAGCTCACCACTTGGGCAGGCCTACGAGCAGTACTTC | CASSPLGQAYEQYF
TRBD1 | TRBJ1-5 | 14 | TRBV28 | once | TGTGCCAGCAGTTCCCCGACAGGGGAACAGCCCCAGCATTTT | CASSSPTGEQPQHF
TRBD2 | TRBJ2-2 | 16 | TRBV5-6 | - | TGTGCCAGCAGCAAAACTAGCGGGGGGCCCACCGGGGAGCTGTTTTTT | CASSKTSGGPTGELFF
- | TRBJ1-1 | 15 | TRBV19 | - | TGTGCCAGTCTCACCGGGGCAGGGTATAAGGCTGAAGCTTTCTTT | CASLTGAGYKAEAFF
- | TRBJ1-5 | 13 | TRBV2 | few | TGTGCCAGCATCGACAGAGAGAATCAGCCCCAGCATTTT | CASIDRENQPQHF
TRBD1 | TRBJ1-1 | 13 | TRBV7-9 | few | TGTGCCAGCAGCCTTGGGGTACAGGGGGGAGCTTTCTTT | CASSLGVQGGAFF
- | TRBJ2-1 | 14 | TRBV19 | - | TGTGCCAGTAGTATAGTGGTCTCCAGGAAGGAGCAGTTCTTC | CASSIVVSRKEQFF
- | TRBJ2-1 | 13 | TRBV30 | - | TGTGCCTGGAGTTCAGCGTCCTCGAGGGAGCAGTTCTTC | CAWSSASSREQFF
- | TRBJ2-2 | 12 | TRBV6-5 | - | TGTGCCAGCAGGCAGAGACAGGGGGAGCTGTTTTTT | CASRQRQGELFF
- | TRBJ1-2 | 12 | TRBV7-2 | once | TGTGCCAGCAGCTTGGGGTATCAGGGCTACACCTTC | CASSLGYQGYTF
- | TRBJ2-3 | 13 | TRBV6-5 | once | TGTGCCAGCAGCTTTAAGAGCACAGATACGCAGTATTTT | CASSFKSTDTQYF
TRBD1 | TRBJ1-1 | 15 | TRBV27 | - | TGTGCCAGCAGTCTTGCCTGGGACAGGGGGACTGAAGCTTTCTTT | CASSLAWDRGTEAFF
- | TRBJ1-3 | 16 | TRBV5-6 | - | TGTGCCAGCAGCATTGGCAGGTGGTCGGCTGGAAACACCATATATTTT | CASSIGRWSAGNTIYF
- | TRBJ2-2 | 16 | TRBV30 | - | TGTGCCTGGAGTGGTCGCCGCGGGGTTGACACCGGGGAGCTGTTTTTT | CAWSGRRGVDTGELFF
TRBD1 | TRBJ1-2 | 11 | TRBV7-9 | - | TGTGCCAGCAGCCCCGGGACAGTCTACACCTTC | CASSPGTVYTF
TRBD2 | TRBJ2-5 | 19 | TRBV9 | once | TGTGCCAGCAGCGTAGCTACAAGGTCGAGGACTAGCGGGCAAGAGACCCAGTACTTC | CASSVATRSRTSGQETQYF
- | TRBJ1-2 | 18 | TRBV4-2 | - | TGTGCCAGCAGCCAAGAGGCGCTTTCAGGGGTAGGTGACTATGGCTACACCTTC | CASSQEALSGVGDYGYTF
- | TRBJ1-5 | 15 | TRBV28 | once | TGTGCCAGCAGGCTTGGGACACTCGACAATCAGCCCCAGCATTTT | CASRLGTLDNQPQHF
TRBD1 | TRBJ2-3 | 15 | TRBV2 | - | TGTGCCAGCAGTGCCGGGGCAGGGGGCTCGTATACGCAGTATTTT | CASSAGAGGSYTQYF
- | TRBJ1-3 | 13 | TRBV7-6 | - | TGTGCCAGCAGCCAAGGCTCTGGAAACACCATATATTTT | CASSQGSGNTIYF
TRBD1 | TRBJ1-1 | 15 | TRBV5-1 | - | TGCGCCAGCAGCTCCGATGGACAGGGGAACACTGAAGCTTTCTTT | CASSSDGQGNTEAFF
- | TRBJ2-5 | 15 | TRBV7-6 | - | TGTGCCAGCAGCTTAGGGGTAGGAGGTGTAGAGACCCAGTACTTC | CASSLGVGGVETQYF
TRBD1 | TRBJ1-2 | 13 | TRBV5-1 | - | TGCGCCAGCAGCATGGGGACAGGGGTTGGCTACACCTTC | CASSMGTGVGYTF
TRBD2 | TRBJ2-3 | 18 | TRBV4-2 | once | TGTGCCAGCAGCCAAGCCTCCTGGACTAGCGGGAGATTGGATACGCAGTATTTT | CASSQASWTSGRLDTQYF
- | TRBJ1-5 | 16 | TRBV28 | - | TGTGCCAGCCTCTTGGGGGGGCTGTATAGCAATCAGCCCCAGCATTTT | CASLLGGLYSNQPQHF
TRBD1 | TRBJ1-2 | 16 | TRBV12-5 | - | TGTGCTAGTGGTTTGGCCGGGACAGGGGTTCGCTATGGCTACACCTTC | CASGLAGTGVRYGYTF